This T cell receptor (beta chain) is drawn from a study of T cell responses to AZD1222 COVID-19 vaccine. Trimming took off 5 bases at V and 7 bases at J, with 15 bases between the two ends. The germline V gene has CDR1 SNHLY and CDR2 FYNNEI. CDR3 length: 14 amino acids. Profiling relied on immunoSEQ multiplex PCR, and the TCRdb table lists in-frame clones only, not all of them. Here the sample spans about 83,000 clones, 75% to 90% being singletons. This sequence joins TRBV2 and TRBJ2-1; tentatively, D is TRBD1 (6 bases). The TCR sequence derives from an adult in good health. The input for sequencing was peripheral blood, taken on day 0 of AZD1222 vaccination. The chain's CDR3 is CASSSYRERNEQFF. The CDR3 region has the DNA TGTGCCAGCAGTTCTTACAGGGAGAGGAATGAGCAGTTCTTC.